The 15 T cell receptor beta chains below come from one sample, sequenced in a study of radiotherapy plus CTLA-4 blockade in lung cancer. Profiled with immunoSEQ multiplex PCR; TCRdb holds only in-frame clones, not every one. The table lists approximately 98,000 clones, 75% to 90% of them singletons, with 3% to 3.5% in the top ten. This specimen consisted of peripheral blood, obtained from a patient treated with radiotherapy plus ipilimumab. Every receptor here comes from a human donor with non-small cell lung cancer who had a partial response to radiotherapy plus ipilimumab.

This clone has just a few counts. The chain is built from TRBV11-2 and TRBJ2-5; 10 bases are a match to TRBD2. The length of the CDR3 is 15 residues. Germline CDR1 reads SGHAT; CDR2 reads FQNNGV. Losses at the gene ends were 4 bases for V and 5 bases for J; bases not matched to a gene: 7. The CDR3 coding sequence is TGTGCCAGCAGCTCCAACACGGGACTAGCGGAGACCCAGTACTTC. Its protein product is CASSSNTGLAETQYF. The entire variable domain, with the rest obtained from reference TRBV11-2 and TRBJ2-5, is as follows: EAGVAQSPRYKIIEKRQSVAFWCNPISGHATLYWYQQILGQGPKLLIQFQNNGVVDDSQLPKDRFSAERLKGVDSTLKIQPAKLEDSAVYLCASSSNTGLAETQYFGPGTRLLVL.

The gene calls are TRBV5-1 and TRBJ1-5; unclear D gene. Trimming removed 3 bases at V and 0 bases at J, with 7 bases between. The CDR3 spans 14 residues. Germline-derived CDR1 and CDR2 are SGHRS and YFSETQ. The CDR3 sequence is CASSSEGSNQPQHF. CDR3 DNA: TGCGCCAGCAGCTCAGAGGGTAGCAATCAGCCCCAGCATTTT.

The genes are TRBV19 and TRBJ2-7, with D possibly matching TRBD1 (5 bases). Trimming cost V 5 bases and J 0 bases, with 11 bases left between them. From germline, CDR1 is LNHDA and CDR2 SQIVND (reference sequence). The CDR3 is made up of 14 amino acids. CDR3 residues: CASSPRQHSYEQYF. In DNA form, the CDR3 reads TGTGCCAGTAGTCCGCGACAGCACTCCTACGAGCAGTACTTC.

The V and J genes are TRBV11-2 and TRBJ2-7, with D possibly being TRBD2 (7 bases). The ends were cut back, 1 base at V and 2 bases at J, with 9 bases in the middle. The germline V gene encodes CDR1 SGHAT and CDR2 FQNNGV. The CDR3 runs 14 residues. The CDR3 sequence: CASSLGGGPYEQYF. CDR3 nucleotide sequence: TGTGCCAGCAGCTTAGGGGGGGGCCCCTACGAGCAGTACTTC.

The J gene is TRBJ2-4, the V gene TRBV5-1, with D perhaps matching TRBD1 (6 bases). Germline V gives CDR1 SGHRS, CDR2 YFSETQ. The V gene lost 0 bases and the J gene lost 8 bases, with 9 bases spanning the gap. The CDR3 runs to 13 residues. The CDR3 DNA reads as TGCGCCAGCAGCTTGGGACAGGTGGACATTCAGTACTTC. Protein product: CASSLGQVDIQYF.

The rearrangement links TRBV5-8 to TRBJ1-2; TRBD1 matches 8 bases. This CDR3 region has 14 residues. Germline CDR1 is SGHTS and CDR2 is YDEGEE. The ends lost 9 bases at V and 2 bases at J; junction bases unmatched: 9. The DNA for the CDR3 is TGTGCCACCACCCGTACAGGGGGGAACTATGGCTACACCTTC. This encodes CATTRTGGNYGYTF.

The V call is TRBV9, the J call TRBJ2-1; no clear D gene. Germline V gives CDR1 SGDLS, CDR2 YYNGEE. V lost 2 bases, J lost 5 bases, and 2 bases lay in between. This CDR3 is 11 amino acids long. CDR3 residues: CASSVNNEQFF. CDR3 DNA: TGTGCCAGCAGCGTCAACAATGAGCAGTTCTTC.

The rearrangement uses TRBV9 and TRBJ2-7; 10 positions match TRBD2. Germline V gene data show CDR1 as SGDLS and CDR2 as YYNGEE. CDR3 length: 14 amino acids. The J segment lost 3 bases and the V segment lost 0 bases, leaving 0 bases of the junction unmatched. The CDR3 DNA reads TGTGCCAGCAGCGTAGGACTAGCGGGCTACGAGCAGTACTTC. This sequence encodes CASSVGLAGYEQYF.

The chain carries TRBV6-1 and TRBJ2-5; maybe TRBD1 (5 bases). Trimming shortened V by 0 bases and J by 6 bases, and 14 bases separated the two germline ends. The germline V gene encodes CDR1 MNHNS and CDR2 SASEGT. The CDR3 totals 15 residues. The CDR3 here is CASSEAKAGFQTQYF. The CDR3 DNA sequence: TGTGCCAGCAGTGAAGCGAAGGCAGGGTTTCAGACCCAGTACTTC.

The rearrangement joins TRBV19 to TRBJ1-3; D is unresolved. This CDR3 has 13 amino acids. Trimming took 9 bases from V and 2 from J, leaving 11 bases between them. Germline CDR1 is LNHDA and CDR2 is SQIVND (reference sequence). The CDR3 coding sequence is TGTGCCAGCCACGGGATCGCTGGAAACACCATATATTTT. It codes for CASHGIAGNTIYF. The full variable domain, rest sourced from reference TRBV19 and TRBJ1-3, is DGGITQSPKYLFRKEGQNVTLSCEQNLNHDAMYWYRQDPGQGLRLIYYSQIVNDFQKGDIAEGYSVSREKKESFPLTVTSAQKNPTAFYLCASHGIAGNTIYFGEGSWLTVV.

As for this clone: A far larger clone is one base from this, pointing to a likely read error. This chain joins TRBV10-1 and TRBJ2-3; D gene uncertain. The germline V gene encodes CDR1 WNHNN and CDR2 SYGVQD (reference sequence). The CDR3 consists of 12 residues. V was clipped by 4 bases and J by 2 bases, with 4 bases between them. The CDR3 region has the DNA TGCGCCAGCAGTGGAGACACAGATACGCAGTATTTT. This sequence encodes CASSGDTDTQYF.

The rearrangement links TRBV28 to TRBJ2-7, with TRBD1 as a possible D gene (6 bases). Trimming left V 2 bases short and J 5 bases short, with 7 bases between. Germline V gene data show CDR1 as MDHEN and CDR2 as SYDVKM. This CDR3 region has 12 residues. Written as DNA, the CDR3 is TGTGCCAGCAGTTTAAGGGGGAACGAGCAGTACTTC. This codes for CASSLRGNEQYF.

This chain links TRBV7-2 with TRBJ2-2; 10 positions match TRBD1. Germline V gene lookup returns CDR1 SGHTA and CDR2 FQGNSA. The CDR3 is 16 amino acids. J gave up 2 bases and V 5 bases, and 5 bases lay outside the gene matches. The CDR3 nucleotides read TGTGCCAGCAGCCCAAGGACAGGGGGAAACACCGGGGAGCTGTTTTTT. This translates into CASSPRTGGNTGELFF.

This clone occurred a few times. This sequence joins TRBV20-1 and TRBJ2-5; D remains unclear. Germline V CDR1 and CDR2: DFQATT, SNEGSKA (reference sequence). The CDR3 sequence is 11 residues long. Trimming left V 4 bases short and J 5 bases short, with 8 bases between. The CDR3 DNA sequence: TGCAGTGCTATAGAGGAGGAGACCCAGTACTTC. Encoded protein: CSAIEEETQYF.

This chain uses TRBV10-2 with TRBJ1-6; D remains unclear. Germline-derived CDR1 and CDR2 are WSHSY and SAAADI. The CDR3 covers 14 residues. The V and J ends lost 3 bases and 8 bases respectively, with 11 bases between them. CDR3 region: CASSDRTAYSPLHF. The CDR3 DNA follows: TGCGCCAGCAGTGACAGGACTGCGTATTCACCCCTCCACTTT.